This T cell receptor (beta chain) was identified during a study of chemoradiotherapy in HPV16-positive cancers. General study points: For HPV16-positive patients, expanding HPV-responsive T cells associated with longer recurrence-free survival. Only a couple of HPV16-positive patients supplied the functional HPV-specificity definition. Candidate HPV-specific clones and E7-related TCR motifs grew in tumor during treatment.

This clone was detected only a few times. Its antigen is unidentified. Measured with immunoSEQ multiplex PCR; TCRdb has only the in-frame clones, and not every one. The sample records 7,700 or so clones, about 66% being singletons. Over chemoradiotherapy, repertoires were sampled more than once. The CDR3 is 16 residues long. Germline V gene lookup returns CDR1 SEHNR and CDR2 FQNEAQ (reference sequence). The ends were cut back, 8 bases at V and 5 bases at J, with 22 bases in the middle. This TCR came from a human donor with HPV-associated anogenital cancer. This rearrangement joins TRBV7-9 to TRBJ2-1; TRBD2 is a possible D gene (6 bases). The sample was taken from a patient who underwent chemoradiotherapy. The CDR3 is CASGVTRLVGDNEQFF. The CDR3 DNA reads as TGTGCCAGCGGAGTCACAAGACTAGTCGGTGACAATGAGCAGTTCTTC.